One and the same sample provided the 15 T cell receptor beta chains below, sequenced in a study of spatial heterogeneity in lung cancer. TCRdb used MiXCR to reprocess the 5' RACE reads, holding one entry per CDR3 protein. The top ten hold around 26% of the sample, which has approximately 250 distinct CDR3 sequences, about 27% seen once. The time point here: sample taken at primary tumor resection. The sequenced material consisted of unsorted whole RNA from tumor, nontumor lung or frozen PBMC. Sequencing was performed on PBMCs, taken at surgery. Receptor source: a male donor with early-stage non-small cell lung cancer.

Details on this clonotype: This beta chain was picked up by a library intended for alpha chains and is off target, so its count carries little meaning. The chain employs TRBV7-2 and TRBJ2-1; D is perhaps TRBD2 (6 bases). The germline CDR1 and CDR2 sequences are SGHTA and FQGNSA. This CDR3 comprises 15 residues. Trimming cost V 0 bases and J 8 bases, with 14 bases left between them. Written as DNA, the CDR3 is TGTGCCAGCAGCTTAGCGAGGCGGGGTAGGGATGAGCAGTTCTTC. The encoded protein is CASSLARRGRDEQFF.

By share, this clonotype ranks as hyperexpanded. With the library built for alpha chains, this beta chain is off target and its frequency is not meaningful. This rearrangement joins TRBV14 to TRBJ2-1; 12 bases fit TRBD2. Germline loops: CDR1 SGHDN, CDR2 FVKESK. J was trimmed by 6 bases and V by 5 bases; bases with no gene match: 8. The CDR3 has 16 residues. The CDR3 nucleotides are TGTGCCAGCAGCGAATTCACGGGACTAGCGGGCAATGAGCAGTTCTTC. This sequence encodes CASSEFTGLAGNEQFF. Full variable domain (missing parts from reference TRBV14 and TRBJ2-1): EAGVTQFPSHSVIEKGQTVTLRCDPISGHDNLYWYRRVMGKEIKFLLHFVKESKQDESGMPNNRFLAERTGGTYSTLKVQPAELEDSGVYFCASSEFTGLAGNEQFFGPGTRLTVL.

This clonotype was observed a few times. A library made for alpha chains picked up this beta chain off target, so its size means little. The V and J genes are TRBV20-1 and TRBJ1-5; 10 bases match TRBD1. Looked up from germline, CDR1 is DFQATT and CDR2 is SNEGSKA (reference sequence). The V and J ends lost 6 bases and 7 bases, in that order; junction bases with no gene match: 3. The CDR3 is made up of 12 amino acids. CDR3 residues: CSAGTGDQPQHF. The CDR3 nucleotides read TGCAGTGCCGGGACAGGGGACCAGCCCCAGCATTTT.

Comment on this clonotype: This beta chain appears as a stray read in a library generated for alpha chains; its size is not informative. The rearrangement joins TRBV7-2 to TRBJ2-5; no definite D call. V was pared by 4 bases and J by 5 bases, with 5 bases between. CDR1 SGHTA and CDR2 FQGNSA come from the germline V gene. The CDR3 is 11 amino acids. The CDR3 DNA is TGTGCCAGCAGCTCGTTGGAGACCCAGTACTTC. Its translation is CASSSLETQYF.

Details on this clonotype: Being off target in a library aimed at alpha chains, this beta chain has a size of little meaning. The chain recombines TRBV7-2 with TRBJ2-3; D ambiguous. Germline V gene sequence: CDR1 SGHTA, CDR2 FQGNSA. The CDR3 contains 13 residues. V gave up 1 base and J gave up 4 bases, with 6 bases separating them. CDR3 residues: CASSLEEPDTQYF. CDR3 nucleotides: TGTGCCAGCAGCTTAGAAGAACCAGATACGCAGTATTTT.

As regards this clonotype: This beta chain slipped into a library made for alpha chains as a stray read, so its size is not meaningful. The chain couples TRBV11-2 to TRBJ2-3; D gene unclear. V lost 3 bases and J lost 0, with 10 bases in between. The germline gives CDR1 SGHAT, CDR2 FQNNGV. This CDR3 has 15 amino acids. Here the CDR3 DNA reads TGTGCCAGCAGCTTTATAGGTCCTAGCACAGATACGCAGTATTTT. Its protein is CASSFIGPSTDTQYF.

By sample share, this clonotype is hyperexpanded. This beta chain is a stray sequence in a library constructed for alpha chains; its clone size is not meaningful. The rearrangement links TRBV2 to TRBJ2-1; weak D call: TRBD2 (6 bases). V was shortened by 7 bases and J by 4 bases, with 20 bases between the two germline ends. The CDR3 length is 16 residues. Germline CDR1 SNHLY, CDR2 FYNNEI. CDR3 in DNA: TGTGCCAGCATGGCGGGGCTTACCCGAGAGTACAATGAGCAGTTCTTC. This gives the protein CASMAGLTREYNEQFF.

A note on this clonotype: This beta chain represents an off-target read in a library built for alpha chains; its size is of limited meaning. This chain joins TRBV7-9 and TRBJ2-1; TRBD1 agrees at 9 bases. Unmatched junction bases numbered 0, after V lost 1 base and J lost 8 bases. This CDR3 spans 13 amino acids. Germline-derived CDR1 and CDR2 are SEHNR and FQNEAQ (reference sequence). The chain's CDR3 is CASSLDRGHEQFF. Here the CDR3 DNA reads TGTGCCAGCAGCTTAGACAGGGGGCATGAGCAGTTCTTC.

Note on this clonotype: Within a library made for alpha chains, this beta chain is off target, and its count is uninformative. The J gene is TRBJ2-2, the V gene TRBV9; TRBD2 aligns across 13 bases. The CDR3 runs to 16 residues. CDR1 SGDLS and CDR2 YYNGEE come from the germline V gene. The junction had 5 bases not matched to a gene; V was cut back by 2 bases and J by 7 bases. In DNA form, the CDR3 reads TGTGCCAGCAGCGTCGAACTAGCGGGAGGGCTCGGGGAGCTGTTTTTT. Encoded protein: CASSVELAGGLGELFF. Drawing the rest from reference TRBV9 and TRBJ2-2, the complete variable domain is DSGVTQTPKHLITATGQRVTLRCSPRSGDLSVYWYQQSLDQGLQFLIQYYNGEERAKGNILERFSAQQFPDLHSELNLSSLELGDSALYFCASSVELAGGLGELFFGEGSRLTVL.

This clonotype showed up just a few times. The library was built for alpha chains, so this beta chain is an off-target read and its size means little. The rearrangement uses TRBV18 and TRBJ2-1; tentative D call: TRBD1 (5 bases). Between the trimmed V and J ends, which lost 2 bases and 8 bases, there was a span of 13 bases. Looked up from germline, CDR1 is KGHSH and CDR2 is LQKENI. This CDR3 has 14 residues. Here the CDR3 DNA reads TGTGCCAGCTCACCAGGGGCAGGGTTCGATGAGCAGTTCTTC. It specifies CASSPGAGFDEQFF.

This clonotype was seen a handful of times. Little can be read into the size of this beta chain, an off-target read in a library designed for alpha chains. The chain couples TRBV29-1 to TRBJ2-7; 12 positions agree with TRBD2. The CDR3 consists of 13 residues. CDR1 is SQVTM and CDR2 is ANQGSEA in the germline V gene. V shed 7 bases and J 6 bases; nucleotides not matched to a gene: 7. CDR3 bases: TGCAGCGCTGCTAGCGGGAGGGCCGTCGAGCAGTACTTC. Its translation: CSAASGRAVEQYF.

This clonotype is classed as hyperexpanded. With the library built for alpha chains, this beta chain is off target and its frequency is not meaningful. The chain is built from TRBV7-2 and TRBJ2-3; weak D call: TRBD2 (5 bases). V dropped 5 bases and J dropped 0 bases, with 18 bases sitting between them. Germline loops: CDR1 SGHTA, CDR2 FQGNSA. The CDR3 has 17 residues. The CDR3 coding sequence is TGTGCCAGCAGCGAATCGTTACGGGGAGCTAGCACAGATACGCAGTATTTT. Residues: CASSESLRGASTDTQYF.

This clonotype was seen a handful of times. This beta chain is a stray read from a library made for alpha chains; its abundance is not meaningful. The CDR3 DNA sequence: TGCAGCGCCGAGACAGGGGAAGTGCGCAGGGAGCTGTTTTTT. Amino acid sequence: CSAETGEVRRELFF. The rearrangement uses TRBV29-1 and TRBJ2-2; 8 bases fit TRBD1. The V segment lost 7 bases and the J segment 9 bases; nucleotides outside the gene matches: 13. There are 14 residues in the CDR3. Per germline, CDR1 SQVTM and CDR2 ANQGSEA.

Worth noting for this clonotype: This beta chain is a stray read from a library made for alpha chains; its abundance is not meaningful. V is TRBV28 and J is TRBJ2-7, with D hard to call. Germline V gives CDR1 MDHEN, CDR2 SYDVKM. Trimming took 5 bases from V and 2 from J, leaving 19 bases between them. The CDR3 has 16 residues. The CDR3 DNA follows: TGTGCCAGCAGTCCCCCCGCAGCCGATCTAACCTACGAGCAGTACTTC. Translating it yields CASSPPAADLTYEQYF.

This clonotype qualifies as hyperexpanded. Within a library made for alpha chains, this beta chain is off target, and its count is uninformative. The chain recombines TRBV29-1 with TRBJ2-7, with TRBD2 matching over 7 bases. The V gene's germline CDR1 is SQVTM and CDR2 ANQGSEA. The CDR3 covers 13 residues. J lost 2 bases, V lost 3 bases, and 4 bases had no gene match. The CDR3, as DNA: TGCAGCGTTGAGGGAGGGACTACCTACGAGCAGTACTTC. It codes for CSVEGGTTYEQYF.